The 25 T cell receptor beta chains below come from one sample, sequenced in a study of shared clonotypes between healthy human individuals. TCRdb's table, derived via immunoSEQ multiplex PCR, lists solely in-frame clones and lacks some. The sample contains more than 2 million clones, over 85% of which appear only once. Sequenced: naive CD4+ T cells sorted from blood. The sample's subset: CD45RA+ positively selected. Receptors originate from a man aged 18-30 years in good health.

This clone was seen once. The rearrangement links TRBV6-8 to TRBJ2-7; 11 nucleotides line up with TRBD2. Germline V lookup: CDR1 MNHGY, CDR2 SAAAGT. Trimming cost V 10 bases and J 3 bases; bases outside gene matches: 11. The CDR3 loop spans 15 amino acids. CDR3 nucleotides: TGTGCCACCTCGAGGGGGACTAGCGGCCTCTACGAGCAGTACTTC. Protein product: CATSRGTSGLYEQYF.

This sequence joins TRBV5-1 and TRBJ1-3; TRBD1 matches 7 bases. The germline CDR1 and CDR2 sequences are SGHRS and YFSETQ. V gave up 0 bases and J gave up 3 bases; unmatched junction bases: 3. This CDR3 comprises 15 residues. CDR3 in DNA: TGCGCCAGCAGCTTGGGACAGGGCAATGGAAACACCATATATTTT. Its protein is CASSLGQGNGNTIYF.

Notes on this clone: Different DNA sequences within this sample yield the same CDR3. This chain uses TRBV28 with TRBJ1-2, with D perhaps TRBD1 (5 bases). Per the germline V gene, CDR1 is MDHEN and CDR2 is SYDVKM. The germline V and J ends were trimmed by 3 bases and 2 bases, with 10 bases remaining between them. The CDR3 is 14 residues long. CDR3 nucleotides: TGTGCCAGCAGTTTTCAAGGGGCGAACTATGGCTACACCTTC. Translation gives CASSFQGANYGYTF.

This chain links TRBV6-5 with TRBJ1-6, with D possibly being TRBD1 (5 bases). The CDR3 sequence is 12 residues long. Germline V gives CDR1 MNHEY, CDR2 SVGAGI. V lost 5 bases and J 10 bases, leaving 9 bases between the germline ends. The CDR3 DNA reads TGTGCCAGCAGTCGAGGGGAATCACCCCTCCACTTT. It encodes CASSRGESPLHF.

There are a few counts of this clone. The rearrangement uses TRBV6-1 and TRBJ1-2; D is uncertain. Germline V CDR1 and CDR2: MNHNS, SASEGT. Trimming took off 2 bases at V and 4 bases at J, with 14 bases between the two ends. The CDR3 consists of 15 residues. The CDR3 region has the DNA TGTGCCAGCAGTGAACCCGGGCTCCGGGGCTATGGCTACACCTTC. Translated, it gives CASSEPGLRGYGYTF.

The V call is TRBV10-2, the J call TRBJ2-7, with 9 nucleotides matching TRBD1. The ends lost 8 bases at V and 4 bases at J; junction bases unmatched: 12. CDR1 WSHSY and CDR2 SAAADI come from the germline V gene. The CDR3 loop spans 15 amino acids. CDR3 DNA sequence: TGCGCCAGCGGGACAGGGTTAAGAGGGACTTACGAGCAGTACTTC. This encodes CASGTGLRGTYEQYF.

The chain combines TRBV19 with TRBJ1-2, with a weak D call TRBD1 (5 bases). Germline values: CDR1 LNHDA, CDR2 SQIVND (reference sequence). Trimming shortened V by 0 bases and J by 6 bases, and 8 bases separated the two germline ends. The CDR3 covers 13 residues. CDR3: CASSIEAGNGYTF. As DNA, the CDR3 is TGTGCCAGTAGTATAGAGGCAGGGAATGGCTACACCTTC. Full variable domain (outside the CDR3, taken from reference TRBV19 and TRBJ1-2): DGGITQSPKYLFRKEGQNVTLSCEQNLNHDAMYWYRQDPGQGLRLIYYSQIVNDFQKGDIAEGYSVSREKKESFPLTVTSAQKNPTAFYLCASSIEAGNGYTFGSGTRLTVV.

V gene TRBV6-5 combines with J gene TRBJ2-1; D gene ambiguous. V dropped 5 bases and J dropped 5 bases, with 7 bases sitting between them. This CDR3 region has 12 residues. Germline lookup yields CDR1 MNHEY and CDR2 SVGAGI. The CDR3 loop is CASSRRDNEQFF. The CDR3 DNA sequence: TGTGCCAGCAGTCGTCGGGACAATGAGCAGTTCTTC.

The J gene is TRBJ1-5, the V gene TRBV6-6; perhaps TRBD1 as D (5 bases). The CDR3 contains 13 residues. Trimming removed 9 bases at V and 1 base at J, with 10 bases between. CDR1 MNHNY and CDR2 SVGAGI come from the germline V gene (reference sequence). CDR3 sequence: CASQGPSNQPQHF. The CDR3 DNA follows: TGTGCCAGTCAGGGACCGAGCAATCAGCCCCAGCATTTT.

This chain uses TRBV10-2 with TRBJ2-5; D is perhaps TRBD1 (6 bases). Germline assignment: CDR1 WSHSY and CDR2 SAAADI. Trimming cost V 10 bases and J 3 bases, with 9 bases left between them. This CDR3 has 11 amino acids. CDR3 in amino acids: CATTGKETQYF. In DNA, the CDR3 is TGCGCCACAACAGGGAAAGAGACCCAGTACTTC.

This chain connects TRBV4-2 to TRBJ2-1, with 8 bases aligning to TRBD2. J gave up 3 bases and V 3 bases, and 4 bases lay outside the gene matches. This CDR3 comprises 15 residues. In germline, CDR1 is LGHNA, CDR2 YNFKEQ. CDR3 bases: TGTGCCAGCAGCCAGGAGGGACTAGTCTACAATGAGCAGTTCTTC. Protein product: CASSQEGLVYNEQFF.

The J gene is TRBJ2-7, the V gene TRBV7-2; no clear D gene. CDR1 is SGHTA and CDR2 is FQGNSA in the germline V gene. V lost 6 bases, J lost 5 bases, and 14 bases lay in between. This CDR3 spans 13 amino acids. CDR3 nucleotide sequence: TGTGCCAGCAGTTCATCCGGCTACGACGAGCAGTACTTC. Its protein product is CASSSSGYDEQYF.

The V gene is TRBV18, the J gene TRBJ2-7; 13 bases agree with TRBD2. CDR1 and CDR2 (germline): KGHSH, LQKENI. The V and J ends lost 3 bases and 2 bases, in that order; junction bases with no gene match: 1. The CDR3 runs 15 residues. CDR3 sequence: CASSPGTSGAYEQYF. The CDR3 DNA reads TGTGCCAGCTCACCCGGGACTAGCGGGGCCTACGAGCAGTACTTC.

This chain joins TRBV10-3 and TRBJ2-7; D gene uncertain. Germline values: CDR1 ENHRY, CDR2 SYGVKD. The CDR3 has 11 residues. Trimming removed 2 bases from V and 6 bases from J, with 5 bases in between. The CDR3 nucleotides read TGTGCCATCAGTGAGGAGCGCGAGCAGTACTTC. Residues: CAISEEREQYF.

V and J are TRBV7-9 and TRBJ1-1, with D hard to call. Trimming removed 1 base at V and 4 bases at J, with 10 bases between. Germline-derived CDR1 and CDR2 are SEHNR and FQNEAQ (reference sequence). This CDR3 is 14 amino acids long. The CDR3 is CASSLGSQVTEAFF. CDR3 DNA: TGTGCCAGCAGCTTAGGGTCCCAGGTCACTGAAGCTTTCTTT.

The J gene is TRBJ2-3, the V gene TRBV6-5; D gene ambiguous. V was pared by 2 bases and J by 4 bases, with 10 bases between. The CDR3 contains 14 residues. CDR1 and CDR2 (germline): MNHEY, SVGAGI. DNA of the CDR3: TGTGCCAGCAGTTACAGTTGGAACGCAGATACGCAGTATTTT. This encodes CASSYSWNADTQYF.

The V and J genes are TRBV6-6 and TRBJ1-2, with TRBD1 matching over 8 bases. This CDR3 is built from 15 residues. J lost 4 bases, V lost 7 bases, and 11 bases had no gene match. Germline V gene data show CDR1 as MNHNY and CDR2 as SVGAGI (reference sequence). The CDR3 DNA reads TGTGCCAGCAAACCTGGGACAGGCTCCAGCTATGGCTACACCTTC. Translation gives CASKPGTGSSYGYTF.

The V gene is TRBV5-1, the J gene TRBJ2-1; D might be TRBD2 (6 bases). The CDR3 runs to 14 residues. The germline CDR1 and CDR2 sequences are SGHRS and YFSETQ. Trimming took off 1 base at V and 7 bases at J, with 12 bases between the two ends. CDR3 bases: TGCGCCAGCAGCTTGTGGGGAGGAGGTAATGAGCAGTTCTTC. Translation: CASSLWGGGNEQFF.

The rearrangement links TRBV11-2 to TRBJ2-7; possibly TRBD1 or TRBD2 for D (5 bases each). The CDR3 spans 14 residues. Germline V gene sequence: CDR1 SGHAT, CDR2 FQNNGV. The V and J ends lost 5 bases and 5 bases respectively, with 16 bases between them. Here the CDR3 reads CASSALGDPHEQYF. DNA of the CDR3: TGTGCCAGCAGCGCGTTGGGGGACCCCCACGAGCAGTACTTC. Drawing the rest from reference TRBV11-2 and TRBJ2-7, the complete variable domain is EAGVAQSPRYKIIEKRQSVAFWCNPISGHATLYWYQQILGQGPKLLIQFQNNGVVDDSQLPKDRFSAERLKGVDSTLKIQPAKLEDSAVYLCASSALGDPHEQYFGPGTRLTVT.

The chain uses TRBV6-5 and TRBJ1-1, with 9 bases that match TRBD1. The CDR3 sequence is 15 residues long. Germline loops: CDR1 MNHEY, CDR2 SVGAGI. The junction had 4 bases not matched to a gene; V was cut back by 4 bases and J by 1 base. This CDR3 is CASSSGTGPNTEAFF. DNA for the CDR3: TGTGCCAGCAGTTCCGGGACAGGGCCGAACACTGAAGCTTTCTTT.

The chain recombines TRBV19 with TRBJ1-3; 9 positions agree with TRBD1. Germline V gene lookup returns CDR1 LNHDA and CDR2 SQIVND (reference sequence). This CDR3 comprises 14 residues. Losses at the gene ends were 9 bases for V and 4 bases for J; bases not matched to a gene: 7. CDR3 region: CASTGGPGGNTIYF. The DNA of the CDR3 is TGTGCCAGCACAGGGGGCCCGGGAGGAAACACCATATATTTT. The full variable domain, rest sourced from reference TRBV19 and TRBJ1-3, is DGGITQSPKYLFRKEGQNVTLSCEQNLNHDAMYWYRQDPGQGLRLIYYSQIVNDFQKGDIAEGYSVSREKKESFPLTVTSAQKNPTAFYLCASTGGPGGNTIYFGEGSWLTVV.

CDR3: CASSLGPGLASSSYNSPLHF. The CDR3 bases are TGTGCCAGCAGCTTAGGCCCGGGGCTTGCCTCCAGCTCCTATAATTCACCCCTCCACTTT. The gene calls are TRBV13 and TRBJ1-6; D perhaps matches TRBD1 (5 bases). V was cut by 0 bases and J by 0 bases, with 18 bases left in between. CDR3 length equals 20 residues. The germline gives CDR1 PRHDT, CDR2 FYEKMQ (reference sequence).

The chain links TRBV18 to TRBJ2-7; no clear D. The CDR3 sequence is 15 residues long. Germline values: CDR1 KGHSH, CDR2 LQKENI. V was shortened by 0 bases and J by 0 bases, with 9 bases between the two germline ends. The CDR3, as DNA: TGTGCCAGCTCACCACCGGCCCAGAGCTCCTACGAGCAGTACTTC. Amino acids: CASSPPAQSSYEQYF.

The J gene is TRBJ2-1, the V gene TRBV6-1; no clear D. The V end was cut by 5 bases, the J end by 11 bases, with 13 bases between. The CDR3 is 12 amino acids. From germline, CDR1 is MNHNS and CDR2 SASEGT. CDR3 nucleotide sequence: TGTGCCAGCAGTCCCCTGATCGGCCAGCAGTTCTTC. Translating it yields CASSPLIGQQFF.

The rearrangement links TRBV5-1 to TRBJ1-5; D gene ambiguous. Germline V gives CDR1 SGHRS, CDR2 YFSETQ. V shed 2 bases and J shed 9 bases, with 12 bases lying between them. CDR3 size: 13 residues. The CDR3 coding sequence is TGCGCCAGCAGCTTTTCGGGGATCGGGCCCCAGCATTTT. Protein: CASSFSGIGPQHF.